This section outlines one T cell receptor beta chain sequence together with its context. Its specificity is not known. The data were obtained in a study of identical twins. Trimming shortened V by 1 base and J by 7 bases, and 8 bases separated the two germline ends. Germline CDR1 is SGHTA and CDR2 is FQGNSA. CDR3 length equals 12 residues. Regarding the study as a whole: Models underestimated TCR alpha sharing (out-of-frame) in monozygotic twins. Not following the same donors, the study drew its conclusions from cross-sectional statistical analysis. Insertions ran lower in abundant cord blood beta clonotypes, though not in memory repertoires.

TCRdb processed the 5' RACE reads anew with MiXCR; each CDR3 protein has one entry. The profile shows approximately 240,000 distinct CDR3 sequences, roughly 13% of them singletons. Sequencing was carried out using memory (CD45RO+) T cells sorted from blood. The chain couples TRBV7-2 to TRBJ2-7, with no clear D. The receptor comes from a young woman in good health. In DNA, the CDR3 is TGTGCCAGCAGCTTAGACCTGGGTGAGCAGTACTTC. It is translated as CASSLDLGEQYF.